The 32 T cell receptor beta chains below come from one sample, sequenced in a study of shared clonotypes between healthy human individuals. Sequenced by immunoSEQ multiplex PCR; TCRdb stores in-frame clones only, minus some. Among around 2.1 million clones, more than 90% were seen once, and the ten largest hold approximately 0.13%. Sequencing used naive CD4+ T cells sorted from blood. The subset here: CD45RA+ positively selected. The source is a man between 18 and 35 years old in good health.

Concerning this clone: One junction end disagrees with the germline gene, perhaps due to a read error. The chain's CDR3 is CASSLTGYWGYTSPLHF. DNA for the CDR3: TGTGCCAGCAGCTTAACAGGGTACTGGGGTTATACTTCACCCCTCCACTTT. The chain uses TRBV7-2 and TRBJ1-6, with D possibly matching TRBD1 (6 bases). The germline gives CDR1 SGHTA, CDR2 FQGNSA. CDR3 length equals 17 residues.

As for this clone: Other DNA sequences in the sample encode the same CDR3. The chain is built from TRBV10-3 and TRBJ2-3; no firm D call. The CDR3 extends over 13 amino acids. Trimming pared 4 bases from V and 4 bases from J, leaving 9 bases between. In germline, CDR1 is ENHRY, CDR2 SYGVKD. This chain's CDR3 is CAISGGAADTQYF. The CDR3 DNA sequence: TGTGCCATCAGTGGAGGAGCAGCAGATACGCAGTATTTT.

V and J are TRBV6-5 and TRBJ2-5, with TRBD2 matching over 10 bases. The V and J ends lost 4 bases and 5 bases, in that order; junction bases with no gene match: 10. The CDR3 has 16 residues. The germline gives CDR1 MNHEY, CDR2 SVGAGI. The CDR3 sequence is CASSWTAGGPLETQYF. The CDR3 DNA is TGTGCCAGCAGTTGGACAGCGGGGGGGCCCCTGGAGACCCAGTACTTC.

The chain joins TRBV7-6 to TRBJ1-5; no definite D call. The ends were cut back, 2 bases at V and 3 bases at J, with 5 bases in the middle. This CDR3 has 13 residues. Germline CDR1 and CDR2: SGHVS and FNYEAQ. This CDR3 reads CASSLTNNQPQHF. DNA for the CDR3: TGTGCCAGCAGCTTAACGAACAATCAGCCCCAGCATTTT.

The table lists this clone with a count of one. V and J are TRBV9 and TRBJ1-5; D not resolved. Per germline, CDR1 SGDLS and CDR2 YYNGEE. Trimming took 1 base from V and 0 from J, leaving 8 bases between them. The CDR3 has 15 amino acids. DNA of the CDR3: TGTGCCAGCAGCGTAAGGGTCGATAGCAATCAGCCCCAGCATTTT. It specifies CASSVRVDSNQPQHF.

The chain is built from TRBV10-3 and TRBJ2-7; 7 bases align to TRBD1. V lost 4 bases to trimming and J lost 0 bases; unmatched junction nucleotides: 9. The CDR3 consists of 16 residues. Per the germline V gene, CDR1 is ENHRY and CDR2 is SYGVKD. CDR3 amino acids: CAISGSQGPSSYEQYF. The CDR3 DNA is TGTGCCATCAGTGGGTCACAGGGGCCGAGCTCCTACGAGCAGTACTTC.

The sample holds one count of this clone. The V call is TRBV5-1, the J call TRBJ2-7; D might be TRBD2 (5 bases). Germline-derived CDR1 and CDR2 are SGHRS and YFSETQ. V shed 4 bases and J shed 6 bases, with 11 bases lying between them. The CDR3 sequence is 12 residues long. CDR3 region: CASSPRDCEQYF. DNA for the CDR3: TGCGCCAGCAGCCCCCGGGATTGCGAGCAGTACTTC.

The chain joins TRBV6-5 to TRBJ2-3; D remains ambiguous. Trimming removed 7 bases from V and 6 bases from J, with 11 bases in between. CDR1 and CDR2 from the germline V gene are MNHEY and SVGAGI. The CDR3 consists of 12 residues. The CDR3 DNA reads TGTGCCAGCAATCGAGTCGGGGATACGCAGTATTTT. Protein sequence: CASNRVGDTQYF.

This chain links TRBV6-1 with TRBJ1-2; possible D gene TRBD1, 5 bases. Trimming took off 3 bases at V and 4 bases at J, with 18 bases between the two ends. CDR1 is MNHNS, CDR2 SASEGT, per germline. The CDR3 consists of 16 residues. The CDR3 region has the DNA TGTGCCAGCAGTGAGGGTATTGGGACCGGAGGCTATGGCTACACCTTC. Translating it yields CASSEGIGTGGYGYTF.

The CDR3 is CASSQAGTGRGGYTF. CDR3 nucleotide sequence: TGCGCCAGCAGCCAAGCTGGGACAGGTCGGGGTGGCTACACCTTC. This chain links TRBV4-3 with TRBJ1-2, with 8 bases lining up with TRBD1. The CDR3 sequence is 15 residues long. The V gene end was trimmed by 1 base and the J gene end by 7 bases; junction bases not matched to a gene: 8. Germline CDR1 LGHNA, CDR2 YSLEER.

The rearrangement links TRBV7-9 to TRBJ1-2; D possibly corresponds to TRBD1 (5 bases). CDR3 length: 15 residues. Germline CDR1 SEHNR, CDR2 FQNEAQ (reference sequence). The V and J ends lost 5 bases and 3 bases respectively, with 16 bases between them. The CDR3 region has the DNA TGTGCCAGCAGCCGCGGCGGGGGAATCGACTATGGCTACACCTTC. This gives the protein CASSRGGGIDYGYTF.

The J gene is TRBJ2-3, the V gene TRBV5-1; D unresolved. This CDR3 has 14 amino acids. Trimming stripped 0 bases from V and 7 bases from J, with 12 bases between. The germline CDR1 and CDR2 sequences are SGHRS and YFSETQ. The CDR3 spells CASSLAVVVNTQYF. CDR3 in DNA: TGCGCCAGCAGCTTGGCCGTGGTGGTTAATACGCAGTATTTT.

The chain joins TRBV27 to TRBJ2-7; 9 bases are a match to TRBD2. In germline, CDR1 is MNHEY, CDR2 SMNVEV (reference sequence). J gave up 6 bases and V 0 bases, and 3 bases lay outside the gene matches. The CDR3 is 14 amino acids. The CDR3 spells CASSLSRREGEQYF. For the CDR3, the DNA is TGTGCCAGCAGTTTATCCAGGCGGGAGGGCGAGCAGTACTTC.

The CDR3 reads CASTRTGAYEQYF. The CDR3 DNA sequence: TGTGCCAGCACCCGGACAGGGGCCTACGAGCAGTACTTC. This chain joins TRBV27 and TRBJ2-7, with 9 bases aligning to TRBD1. V shed 7 bases, J shed 2 bases, and the junction held 3 bases outside the gene matches. This CDR3 comprises 13 residues. Germline CDR1 is MNHEY and CDR2 is SMNVEV (reference sequence).

A word on this clone: The junction differs from germline at one of its ends, possibly a read error. The chain recombines TRBV11-3 with TRBJ2-4; 7 nucleotides align to TRBD1. CDR1 and CDR2 (germline): SGHNT, YENEEA. This CDR3 has 15 residues. The CDR3 region is CASSSSTGAKNIQYF. CDR3 nucleotides: TGTGCCAGCAGCTCATCCACAGGGGCCAAGAACATTCAGTACTTC.

J is TRBJ1-2 and V is TRBV5-4; 9 bases align to TRBD1. The germline gives CDR1 SGHNT, CDR2 YYREEE (reference sequence). V was pared by 5 bases and J by 4 bases, with 6 bases of the junction left unmatched. This CDR3 has 14 residues. CDR3 sequence: CASRRTGESYGYTF. CDR3 DNA sequence: TGTGCCAGCAGGAGGACAGGGGAGAGCTATGGCTACACCTTC.

The V gene is TRBV4-3, the J gene TRBJ2-3, with D possibly TRBD2 on 7 matching bases. The ends were cut back, 0 bases at V and 2 bases at J, with 12 bases in the middle. Germline loops: CDR1 LGHNA, CDR2 YSLEER. The CDR3 is made up of 16 amino acids. The CDR3 DNA follows: TGCGCCAGCAGCCAAGATGAGGGGGGGGCCACAGATACGCAGTATTTT. Its protein is CASSQDEGGATDTQYF.

V gene TRBV11-2 combines with J gene TRBJ2-1, with 7 bases matching TRBD2. V trimming: 5 bases; J trimming: 7 bases; junction bases outside the gene matches: 14. Germline loops: CDR1 SGHAT, CDR2 FQNNGV. The CDR3 contains 16 residues. The CDR3 DNA reads TGTGCCAGCAGCCACGCACCGGGAGTGGGGGGGAATGAGCAGTTCTTC. It encodes CASSHAPGVGGNEQFF.

Details on this clone: The same CDR3 can be traced to other DNA sequences in this sample. The rearrangement links TRBV5-1 to TRBJ2-5, with D unresolved. This CDR3 has 13 amino acids. Germline V lookup: CDR1 SGHRS, CDR2 YFSETQ. V gave up 0 bases and J gave up 5 bases, with 8 bases separating them. The CDR3 spells CASSLGGRETQYF. The CDR3 DNA reads TGCGCCAGCAGCTTGGGAGGCCGGGAGACCCAGTACTTC.

The sample holds one count of this clone. In DNA, the CDR3 is TGTGCCAGCAGGTCCCAGGGGGCTCGGGGCGAGCAGTACTTC. This sequence encodes CASRSQGARGEQYF. This rearrangement joins TRBV6-5 to TRBJ2-7, with 8 bases matching TRBD1. In germline, CDR1 is MNHEY, CDR2 SVGAGI. J lost 6 bases, V lost 6 bases, and 10 bases had no gene match. The CDR3 is 14 residues long.

The chain is built from TRBV9 and TRBJ1-4; 11 positions match TRBD1. CDR1 and CDR2 (germline): SGDLS, YYNGEE. J gave up 3 bases and V 4 bases, and 5 bases lay outside the gene matches. The CDR3 has 16 residues. CDR3 DNA: TGTGCCAGCAGCCAAGGACAGGGGGCCTCTAATGAAAAACTGTTTTTT. It encodes CASSQGQGASNEKLFF.

Of note for this clone: Different DNA sequences within this sample yield the same CDR3. The chain uses TRBV5-1 and TRBJ2-5; 11 positions agree with TRBD1. From germline, CDR1 is SGHRS and CDR2 YFSETQ. The CDR3 totals 15 residues. V dropped 3 bases and J dropped 5; count of bases not matched to a gene: 6. The CDR3 region has the DNA TGCGCCAGCAGCTGGGGGACAGGGGGTCAGGAGACCCAGTACTTC. Translated, it gives CASSWGTGGQETQYF.

The chain links TRBV9 to TRBJ1-2; 9 bases are shared with TRBD1. V trimming: 3 bases; J trimming: 4 bases; junction bases outside the gene matches: 7. This CDR3 has 15 residues. In germline, CDR1 is SGDLS, CDR2 YYNGEE. CDR3 coding DNA: TGTGCCAGCAGCGGACGACAGGGGGTCATCTATGGCTACACCTTC. Residues: CASSGRQGVIYGYTF.

The chain employs TRBV18 and TRBJ2-1, with TRBD1 as a possible D gene (8 bases). Trimming took off 3 bases at V and 2 bases at J, with 14 bases between the two ends. This CDR3 has 16 residues. The V gene's germline CDR1 is KGHSH and CDR2 LQKENI. Here the CDR3 reads CASSPGGTGPYNEQFF. Written as DNA, the CDR3 is TGTGCCAGCTCACCGGGGGGGACAGGTCCCTACAATGAGCAGTTCTTC.

CDR3 sequence (DNA): TGTGCCACCAGCAGAGGCGCCGGTAGCTCCTACAATGAGCAGTTCTTC. Translation gives CATSRGAGSSYNEQFF. The gene calls are TRBV15 and TRBJ2-1; no reliable D call. V was pared by 1 base and J by 0 bases, with 10 bases between. Germline CDR1 reads LNHNV; CDR2 reads YYDKDF (reference sequence). The CDR3 is made up of 16 amino acids.

The chain couples TRBV4-1 to TRBJ2-7; D is unresolved. Germline V gene data show CDR1 as MGHRA and CDR2 as YSYEKL. This CDR3 is 14 amino acids long. Trimming stripped 0 bases from V and 4 bases from J, with 10 bases between. This CDR3 reads CASSQDRIAYEQYF. The CDR3 DNA sequence: TGCGCCAGCAGCCAAGACAGGATTGCTTACGAGCAGTACTTC.

The rearrangement uses TRBV7-2 and TRBJ2-7, with 7 positions matching TRBD2. Germline CDR1 and CDR2: SGHTA and FQGNSA. There are 13 residues in the CDR3. V was clipped by 2 bases and J by 5 bases; unmatched bases: 3. CDR3 amino acids: CASSLREGDEQYF. Here the CDR3 DNA reads TGTGCCAGCAGCTTAAGGGAGGGCGACGAGCAGTACTTC.

The V gene is TRBV6-1, the J gene TRBJ1-1; TRBD1 matches at 8 bases. The CDR3 runs 14 residues. Germline CDR1 reads MNHNS; CDR2 reads SASEGT. The junction had 10 bases not matched to a gene; V was cut back by 6 bases and J by 7 bases. The CDR3 DNA is TGTGCCAGCAGCCAACCCAACAGGGGGATTGAAGCTTTCTTT. Translated: CASSQPNRGIEAFF.

V gene TRBV7-6 combines with J gene TRBJ2-5, with D hard to call. V lost 2 bases and J lost 2, with 6 bases in between. Per the germline V gene, CDR1 is SGHVS and CDR2 is FNYEAQ. This CDR3 spans 13 amino acids. CDR3 loop: CASSLSLQETQYF. The CDR3 bases are TGTGCCAGCAGCTTAAGCCTACAAGAGACCCAGTACTTC.

The rearrangement joins TRBV18 to TRBJ1-6; D is ambiguous. Germline CDR1 and CDR2: KGHSH and LQKENI. Trimming left V 6 bases short and J 9 bases short, with 12 bases between. CDR3 length equals 13 residues. The chain's CDR3 is CASSPSGGSPLHF. Here the CDR3 DNA reads TGTGCCAGCTCCCCATCCGGCGGTTCACCCCTCCACTTT.

The rearrangement uses TRBV9 and TRBJ1-2, with D possibly TRBD1 on 5 matching bases. CDR1 and CDR2 from the germline V gene are SGDLS and YYNGEE. The V end was cut by 0 bases, the J end by 8 bases, with 20 bases between. This CDR3 has 16 residues. The CDR3 region has the DNA TGTGCCAGCAGCGTAGGAGCAGGGAAAAGTGCGGTAGGCTACACCTTC. Translating it yields CASSVGAGKSAVGYTF.

This chain links TRBV25-1 with TRBJ2-6; D ambiguous. The CDR3 covers 16 residues. V was shortened by 1 base and J by 2 bases, with 9 bases between the two germline ends. Germline-derived CDR1 and CDR2 are MGHDK and SYGVNS. The CDR3 DNA is TGTGCCAGCAGTGAATTCCCGTCCACTGGGGCCAACGTCCTGACTTTC. It translates to CASSEFPSTGANVLTF.